The 18 T cell receptor beta chains listed next were all sequenced from one sample in a study of glioma-infiltrating T cells (dated by TCRdb to 2016 to 2018). Instrument used: Illumina MiSeq. The iRepertoire nested amplicon-rescue multiplex PCR (arm-PCR) platform was used to amplify TCR alpha and beta CDR3 regions from RNA. The public sequencing data were trimmed at Q25 with fastp and processed into clonotypes with MiXCR by TCRdb, which kept only in-frame beta chains. Identical CDR3 proteins give one entry, which carries the most common genes and DNA. The sample table lists around 44,000 distinct CDR3 sequences, around 22% of them with a count of one. Together, the top ten hold around 6.3% of the sample. Specimen: glioma tissue, nonneoplastic brain tissue, or PBMCs (not recorded which). These receptors originate from a human donor with low-grade glioma or glioblastoma, undergoing nonglioma brain surgery, or in good health (not recorded which).

This clonotype was detected many times. CDR3 nucleotides: TGTGCCAGCAGAACAGGGAACACTGAAGCTTTCTTT. Translation gives CASRTGNTEAFF. This chain uses TRBV12-3 or TRBV12-4 with TRBJ1-1, with D perhaps matching TRBD1 (5 bases). The CDR3 runs 12 residues. Between the trimmed V and J ends, which lost 6 bases and 1 base, there was a span of 6 bases.

This clonotype has ten or more counts. Here the CDR3 reads CASTTIREAPLWGYTF. CDR3 DNA: TGTGCCAGCACCACCATTCGGGAGGCGCCGTTGTGGGGCTACACCTTC. The rearrangement links TRBV28 to TRBJ1-2; D remains unclear. The CDR3 extends over 16 amino acids. V dropped 7 bases and J dropped 8 bases, with 26 bases sitting between them. Germline V gene sequence: CDR1 MDHEN, CDR2 SYDVKM.

In regard to this clonotype: A read error may be the cause here, since a much bigger clone is one base away. The J gene is TRBJ1-5, the V gene TRBV4-1; no firm D call. V lost 8 bases and J lost 4, with 12 bases in between. CDR1 and CDR2 (germline): MGHRA, YSYEKL. The CDR3 extends over 13 amino acids. CDR3 DNA: TGCGCCAGCGGCCCCGAGAGAAATCAGCCCCAGCATTTT. Translated: CASGPERNQPQHF.

Comment on this clonotype: The limits of the CDR3 on the DNA are not certain, so only TCRdb's listed CDR3 is given. V gene TRBV5-8 combines with J gene TRBJ2-2; TRBD2 is the table's D call and was not checked against the DNA. Inclusive of both ends, the CDR3 amounts to 22 amino acids. Germline CDR1 is SGHTS and CDR2 is YDEGEE. The CDR3 protein is CASSFYICSATGGDQNTGELFF.

The rearrangement uses TRBV7-9 and TRBJ2-6; D unresolved. The germline V and J ends were trimmed by 5 bases and 0 bases, with 11 bases remaining between them. CDR1 is SEHNR, CDR2 FQNEAQ, per germline (reference sequence). The length of the CDR3 is 16 residues. The CDR3 loop is CASSGGQSSGANVLTF. CDR3 sequence (DNA): TGTGCCAGCAGCGGCGGCCAGAGCTCTGGGGCCAACGTCCTGACTTTC.

Notes on this clonotype: A much larger clonotype is one base distant, so this may be a read error. V gene TRBV10-3 combines with J gene TRBJ1-5, with 7 nucleotides matching TRBD1. The germline V gene has CDR1 ENHRY and CDR2 SYGVKD. This CDR3 has 15 amino acids. Unmatched junction bases numbered 2, after V lost 3 bases and J lost 0 bases. CDR3 DNA: TGTGCCATCAGTGATCGGACAGGTAGCAATCAGCCCCAGCATTTT. Its translation: CAISDRTGSNQPQHF.

Turning to this clonotype: This may stem from a read error, because a much larger clone lies one nucleotide away. The V call is TRBV9, the J call TRBJ2-3; the D gene is possibly TRBD1 (6 bases). Deletions cut 3 bases from V and 3 bases from J, with 11 bases between. Germline V gives CDR1 SGDLS, CDR2 YYNGEE. The CDR3 totals 14 residues. The CDR3 sequence: CASSGGQLTDTQYF. CDR3 coding DNA: TGTGCCAGCAGCGGTGGACAGTTAACAGATACGCAGTATTTT.

As concerns this clonotype: This clone may be a read error of a much larger clone one base away. The chain combines TRBV4-1 with TRBJ1-6; D not certain. The CDR3 contains 16 residues. The ends were cut back, 7 bases at V and 4 bases at J, with 17 bases in the middle. The germline CDR1 and CDR2 sequences are MGHRA and YSYEKL. The CDR3 sequence: CASTDLQKAYNSPLHF. The CDR3 DNA follows: TGCGCCAGCACGGATCTCCAAAAAGCTTATAATTCACCCCTCCACTTT.

This clonotype occurred many times. This chain uses TRBV11-2 with TRBJ2-5; D may be TRBD1 or TRBD2 (5 bases each). The CDR3 spans 15 residues. Germline V gene data show CDR1 as SGHAT and CDR2 as FQNNGV. Trimming removed 1 base at V and 4 bases at J, with 13 bases between. The CDR3 here is CASSLGDLTAETQYF. CDR3 nucleotides: TGTGCCAGCAGCTTAGGGGACCTTACGGCAGAGACCCAGTACTTC. Full variable domain (missing parts from reference TRBV11-2 and TRBJ2-5): EAGVAQSPRYKIIEKRQSVAFWCNPISGHATLYWYQQILGQGPKLLIQFQNNGVVDDSQLPKDRFSAERLKGVDSTLKIQPAKLEDSAVYLCASSLGDLTAETQYFGPGTRLLVL.

The chain recombines TRBV19 with TRBJ2-7; no clear D. V was shortened by 9 bases and J by 7 bases, with 25 bases between the two germline ends. Per the germline V gene, CDR1 is LNHDA and CDR2 is SQIVND (reference sequence). This CDR3 region has 15 residues. DNA of the CDR3: TGTGCCAGCAGCCTCGTCGGATGCGGAGTCTGGGAGCAGTACTTC. The encoded protein is CASSLVGCGVWEQYF.

This clonotype was picked up many times. V is TRBV5-4 and J is TRBJ2-7; 7 positions agree with TRBD2. Per the germline V gene, CDR1 is SGHNT and CDR2 is YYREEE (reference sequence). The junction had 7 bases not matched to a gene; V was cut back by 10 bases and J by 0 bases. CDR3 length: 13 residues. CDR3 in amino acids: CAGGVAGSYEQYF. Here the CDR3 DNA reads TGTGCCGGGGGGGTAGCGGGCTCCTACGAGCAGTACTTC. Supplemented by reference TRBV5-4 and TRBJ2-7, the full variable domain reads ETGVTQSPTHLIKTRGQQVTLRCSSQSGHNTVSWYQQALGQGPQFIFQYYREEENGRGNFPPRFSGLQFPNYSSELNVNALELDDSALYLCAGGVAGSYEQYFGPGTRLTVT.

This clonotype was observed many times. This rearrangement joins TRBV7-2 to TRBJ1-2; the D gene is possibly TRBD1 (5 bases). The CDR3 is made up of 14 amino acids. Trimming took 1 base from V and 4 from J, leaving 10 bases between them. Germline CDR1 is SGHTA and CDR2 is FQGNSA. Written as DNA, the CDR3 is TGTGCCAGCAGCTTAGATGGGGCCAGCTATGGCTACACCTTC. It specifies CASSLDGASYGYTF.

This clonotype was counted ten times or more. The CDR3 protein is CASSYSIDGKLFF. CDR3 DNA: TGTGCCAGCAGTTACTCGATCGACGGAAAACTGTTTTTT. This sequence joins TRBV6-2 or TRBV6-3 and TRBJ1-4; D is unresolved. V was trimmed by 0 bases and J by 10 bases, leaving 9 bases between them. CDR1 MNHEY and CDR2 SVGEGT come from the germline V gene. This CDR3 is 13 amino acids long.

This clonotype occurred many times. The rearrangement joins TRBV3-1 to TRBJ2-5, with 7 bases aligning to TRBD1. Germline V gene sequence: CDR1 LGHDT, CDR2 YNNKEL (reference sequence). The J segment lost 1 base and the V segment lost 3 bases, leaving 5 bases of the junction unmatched. This CDR3 region has 15 residues. CDR3 nucleotides: TGTGCCAGCAGCCAGAAAGGGACAGCCCAAGAGACCCAGTACTTC. It translates to CASSQKGTAQETQYF.

Comments on this clonotype: A much larger clonotype is one base distant, so this may be a read error. The chain links TRBV5-6 to TRBJ2-1; D gene unclear. V lost 0 bases and J lost 11, with 12 bases in between. Germline assignment: CDR1 SGHDT and CDR2 YYEEEE. This CDR3 has 13 amino acids. The CDR3 DNA sequence: TGTGCCAGCAGCTTGGTGTCAGGCGATAAGCAGTTCTTC. Amino acid sequence: CASSLVSGDKQFF.

Many counts were recorded for this clonotype. The chain couples TRBV25-1 to TRBJ2-5; 7 bases match TRBD2. V shed 2 bases, J shed 2 bases, and the junction held 5 bases outside the gene matches. In germline, CDR1 is MGHDK, CDR2 SYGVNS. The CDR3 has 15 amino acids. CDR3 sequence reads: CASSEGVGGQETQYF. DNA of the CDR3: TGTGCCAGCAGTGAAGGGGTGGGGGGGCAAGAGACCCAGTACTTC.

In regard to this clonotype: The junction shows a germline mismatch at one end, possibly a read error. The CDR3 spells CASSLWTSDNTGGLFF. DNA of the CDR3: TGTGCCAGCAGCTTATGGACTAGCGACAACACCGGGGGGCTGTTTTTT. This chain joins TRBV13 and TRBJ2-2, with 9 bases that match TRBD2. The CDR3 is 16 residues long. Germline values: CDR1 PRHDT, CDR2 FYEKMQ (reference sequence).

The table lists this clonotype with many counts. The chain links TRBV6-1 to TRBJ2-1, with a tentative D call TRBD1 (6 bases). The CDR3 sequence is 14 residues long. Germline V gives CDR1 MNHNS, CDR2 SASEGT. V was clipped by 5 bases and J by 8 bases, with 16 bases between them. The CDR3 protein is CASSSQGQVDEQFF. The CDR3 coding sequence is TGTGCCAGCAGTTCCCAGGGGCAGGTAGATGAGCAGTTCTTC.